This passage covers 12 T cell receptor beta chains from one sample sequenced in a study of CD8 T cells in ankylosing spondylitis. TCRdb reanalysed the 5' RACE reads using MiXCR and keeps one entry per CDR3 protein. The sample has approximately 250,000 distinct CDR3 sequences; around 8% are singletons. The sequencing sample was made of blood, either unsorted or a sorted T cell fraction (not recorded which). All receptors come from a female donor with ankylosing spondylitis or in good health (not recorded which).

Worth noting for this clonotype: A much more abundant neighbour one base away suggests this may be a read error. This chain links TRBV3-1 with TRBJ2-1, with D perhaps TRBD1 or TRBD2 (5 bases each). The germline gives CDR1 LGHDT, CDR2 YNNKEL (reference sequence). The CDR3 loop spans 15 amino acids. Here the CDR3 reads CASTQGTERYNEQFF. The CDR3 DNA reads TGTGCCAGCACCCAAGGGACGGAACGCTACAATGAGCAGTTCTTC.

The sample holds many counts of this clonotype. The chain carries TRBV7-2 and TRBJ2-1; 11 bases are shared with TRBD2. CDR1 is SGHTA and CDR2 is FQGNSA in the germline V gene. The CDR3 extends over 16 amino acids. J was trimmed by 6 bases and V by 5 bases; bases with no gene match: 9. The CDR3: CASSTRTSGSFNEQFF. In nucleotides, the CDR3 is TGTGCCAGCAGCACTCGTACTAGCGGGAGTTTCAATGAGCAGTTCTTC. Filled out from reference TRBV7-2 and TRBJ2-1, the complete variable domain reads GAGVSQSPSNKVTEKGKDVELRCDPISGHTALYWYRQSLGQGLEFLIYFQGNSAPDKSGLPSDRFSAERTGGSVSTLTIQRTQQEDSAVYLCASSTRTSGSFNEQFFGPGTRLTVL.

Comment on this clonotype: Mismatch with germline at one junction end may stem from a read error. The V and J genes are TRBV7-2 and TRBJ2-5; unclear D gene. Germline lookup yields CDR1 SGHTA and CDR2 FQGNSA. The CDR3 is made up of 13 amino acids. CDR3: CASSLNRQETQCF. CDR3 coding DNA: TGTGCCAGCAGCTTGAATCGCCAAGAGACCCAGTGCTTC.

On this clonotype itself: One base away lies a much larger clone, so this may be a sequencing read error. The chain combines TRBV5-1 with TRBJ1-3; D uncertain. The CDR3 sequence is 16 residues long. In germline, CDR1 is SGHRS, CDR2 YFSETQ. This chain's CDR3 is CASSLSPGEVGNTTYF. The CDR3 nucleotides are TGCGCCAGCAGCTTGTCCCCCGGGGAGGTCGGAAACACCACATATTTT.

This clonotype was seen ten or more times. This CDR3 reads CASSFVGADTQYF. CDR3 nucleotides: TGTGCCAGCAGTTTCGTGGGGGCAGATACGCAGTATTTT. V usage is TRBV28 and J usage is TRBJ2-3; D may be TRBD1 or TRBD2 (5 bases each). This CDR3 comprises 13 residues. The V end lost 3 bases, the J end lost 4 bases, and 8 bases lay between the germline ends. The germline CDR1 and CDR2 sequences are MDHEN and SYDVKM.

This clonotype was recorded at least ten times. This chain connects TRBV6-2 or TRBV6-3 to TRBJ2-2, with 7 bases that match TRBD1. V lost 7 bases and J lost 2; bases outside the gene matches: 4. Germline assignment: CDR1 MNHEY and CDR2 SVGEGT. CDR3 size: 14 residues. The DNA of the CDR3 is TGTGCCAGCAAAAGGGACAGCAACACCGGGGAGCTGTTTTTT. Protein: CASKRDSNTGELFF.

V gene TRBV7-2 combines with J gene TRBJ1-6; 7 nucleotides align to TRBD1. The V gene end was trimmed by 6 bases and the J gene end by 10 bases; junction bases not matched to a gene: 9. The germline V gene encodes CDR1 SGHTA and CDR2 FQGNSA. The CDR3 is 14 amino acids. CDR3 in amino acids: CASRPSLDRSPLHF. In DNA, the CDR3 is TGTGCCAGCAGGCCTTCTCTGGACAGGTCACCCCTCCACTTT.

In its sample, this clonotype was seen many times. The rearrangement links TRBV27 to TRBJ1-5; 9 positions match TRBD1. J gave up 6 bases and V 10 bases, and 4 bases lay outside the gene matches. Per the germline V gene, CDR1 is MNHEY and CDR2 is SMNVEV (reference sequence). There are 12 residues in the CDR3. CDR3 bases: TGTGCCACCCGGACAGGGGCTCAGCCCCAGCATTTT. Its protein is CATRTGAQPQHF.

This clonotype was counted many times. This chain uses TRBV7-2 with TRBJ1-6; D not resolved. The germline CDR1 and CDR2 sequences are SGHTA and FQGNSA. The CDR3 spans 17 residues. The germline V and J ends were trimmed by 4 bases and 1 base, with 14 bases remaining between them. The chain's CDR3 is CASSWAFGDSYNSPLHF. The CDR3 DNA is TGTGCCAGCAGCTGGGCTTTTGGGGATTCCTATAATTCACCCCTCCACTTT. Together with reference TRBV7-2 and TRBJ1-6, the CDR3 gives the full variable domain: GAGVSQSPSNKVTEKGKDVELRCDPISGHTALYWYRQSLGQGLEFLIYFQGNSAPDKSGLPSDRFSAERTGGSVSTLTIQRTQQEDSAVYLCASSWAFGDSYNSPLHFGNGTRLTVT.

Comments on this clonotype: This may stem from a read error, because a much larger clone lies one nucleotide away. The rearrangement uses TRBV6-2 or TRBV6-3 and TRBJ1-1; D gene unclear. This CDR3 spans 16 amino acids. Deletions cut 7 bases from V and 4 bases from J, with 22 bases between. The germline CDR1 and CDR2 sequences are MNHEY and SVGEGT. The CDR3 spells CASTTQRPRKFTEAFF. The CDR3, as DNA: TGTGCCAGCACCACCCAGCGCCCGAGAAAATTCACTGAAGCTTTCTTT.

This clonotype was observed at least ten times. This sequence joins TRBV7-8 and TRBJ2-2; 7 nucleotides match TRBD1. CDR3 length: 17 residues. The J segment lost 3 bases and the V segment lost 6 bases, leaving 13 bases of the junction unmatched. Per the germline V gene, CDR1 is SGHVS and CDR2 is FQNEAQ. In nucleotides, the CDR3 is TGTGCCAGCAGGTCCTCGTTGTGGGACAGAGACACCGGGGAGCTGTTTTTT. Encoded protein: CASRSSLWDRDTGELFF.

As DNA, the CDR3 is TGTGCCAGCAGCTTAACGGGACAGGGGAGAGGCTACACCTTC. Protein sequence: CASSLTGQGRGYTF. The chain uses TRBV7-2 and TRBJ1-2; TRBD1 agrees at 10 bases. Trimming cost V 2 bases and J 8 bases; bases outside gene matches: 5. Germline V gives CDR1 SGHTA, CDR2 FQGNSA. The length of the CDR3 is 14 residues.